The rows below give T cell receptor beta chains drawn from one sample of a study of T cells after yellow fever vaccination. TCRdb independently ran MiXCR on the 5' RACE reads; one entry per CDR3 protein. The sample has roughly 60,000 distinct CDR3 sequences; around 6.5% are singletons. Sample: CD8+ T cells sorted from PBMCs, taken on the day of the first yellow fever vaccination. The receptors here all came from a man between 18 and 29 years old who received the YFV17D yellow fever vaccine. Each CDR3 is given with its conserved first and last residue. The order of the fields is CDR3 length, V gene, J gene, D gene, clone size, CDR3 DNA, CDR3 protein. A D gene is named only where the DNA matches it firmly. For some rows the clone size is stated as once, few or many, or as a class when expanded; others skip it.

>15|TRBV19|TRBJ1-5|.|few
TGTGCCAGTAAAAATTCCGGGTACAGCAATCAGCCCCAGCATTTT
CASKNSGYSNQPQHF
>13|TRBV19|TRBJ2-7|.|.
TGTGCCAGTAGCGACTATCTTTGGTACGAGCAGTACTTC
CASSDYLWYEQYF
>16|TRBV4-2|TRBJ1-6|TRBD1|.
TGTGCCAGCAGCCAAGAGACAGGGGACTTGTATTCACCCCTCCACTTT
CASSQETGDLYSPLHF
>15|TRBV10-3|TRBJ2-1|TRBD2|.
TGTGCCATCAGTGATCCGGGGGGGCGTTTAGCTGAGCAGTTCTTC
CAISDPGGRLAEQFF
>12|TRBV5-6|TRBJ1-1|.|few
TGTGCCAGCAGCTTAGGCGTGTTTGAAGCTTTCTTT
CASSLGVFEAFF
>14|TRBV7-2|TRBJ2-7|.|many
TGTGCCAGCAGCTCCCCCGGGGAGAACTACGAGCAGTACTTC
CASSSPGENYEQYF
>14|TRBV9|TRBJ2-7|TRBD1|.
TGTGCCAGCAGCATTACCGGGACAGACTACGAGCAGCACTTC
CASSITGTDYEQHF
>17|TRBV7-9|TRBJ2-2|.|.
TGTGCCAGCAGCTTGCTGCCCCGGAAGAGGGACACCGGGGAGCTGTTTTTT
CASSLLPRKRDTGELFF
>16|TRBV19|TRBJ2-1|.|few
TGTGCCAGTAGTGCTTGGCCAGGGGAGGAAAACAATGAGCAGTTCTTC
CASSAWPGEENNEQFF
>15|TRBV20-1|TRBJ1-5|.|many
TGCAGTGCTAGGGAGACAGTTTATAGCAATCAGCCCCAGCATTTT
CSARETVYSNQPQHF
>14|TRBV20-1|TRBJ1-3|.|few
TGCAGTGCTCGCTTACAGGGTTCTGGAAACACCATATATTTT
CSARLQGSGNTIYF
>15|TRBV5-1|TRBJ2-1|.|many
TGCGCCAGCAGCCCTACGGGGGCGGGTTACAATGAGCAGTTCTTC
CASSPTGAGYNEQFF
>15|TRBV7-6|TRBJ2-3|TRBD2|.
TGTGCCAGCAGTTTAAGCGGGGGGGCCGGAGATGCGCAGTATTTT
CASSLSGGAGDAQYF
>16|TRBV6-1|TRBJ2-2|TRBD2|.
TGTGCCACTGGACTCGGGCTAGCGGTGAACACCGGGGAGCTGTTTTTT
CATGLGLAVNTGELFF
>14|TRBV7-9|TRBJ1-1|.|many
TGTGCCAGCAGCTCGAAACAGGAATTCACTGAAGCTTTCTTT
CASSSKQEFTEAFF
>18|TRBV14|TRBJ1-1|.|many
TGTGCCAGCAGCCAAGATTGGATGACGGGCCCATCCGACACTGAAGCTTTCTTT
CASSQDWMTGPSDTEAFF
>15|TRBV12-3/TRBV12-4|TRBJ2-3|.|many
TGTGCCAGCAGTTTTTCTATACATGGCACAGATACGCAGTATTTT
CASSFSIHGTDTQYF
>15|TRBV4-2|TRBJ2-1|.|.
TGTGCCAGCAGCCAAGAGACACAGGCCTACAATGAGCAGTTCTTC
CASSQETQAYNEQFF
>18|TRBV6-2/TRBV6-3|TRBJ2-3|TRBD2|few
TGTGCCAGCAGTTACTCTTCCAGCCCTAGCGGGGGTTCAAATACGCAGTATTTT
CASSYSSSPSGGSNTQYF
>14|TRBV12-3/TRBV12-4|TRBJ2-3|.|many
TGTGCCAGCACCTCGGGACTGCCCACAGATACGCAGTATTTT
CASTSGLPTDTQYF
>14|TRBV2|TRBJ1-1|.|many
TGTGCCAGCCGATTCGGACAGACGAACACTGAAGCTTTCTTT
CASRFGQTNTEAFF
>14|TRBV12-3/TRBV12-4|TRBJ2-5|.|few
TGTGCCAGCAGTACTTCAACAGGGTTGGGGACCCAGTACTTC
CASSTSTGLGTQYF
>14|TRBV29-1|TRBJ1-1|.|many
TGCAGCGTTGACCCGACAGACATGAACACTGAAGCTTTCTTT
CSVDPTDMNTEAFF
>14|TRBV5-1|TRBJ2-2|.|large
TGCGCCAGCAGCCCAGGAATGAACACCGGGGAGCTGTTTTTT
CASSPGMNTGELFF
>12|TRBV19|TRBJ1-1|TRBD1|.
TGTGCCACTAGGACAGGGGACACTGAAGCTTTCTTT
CATRTGDTEAFF
>12|TRBV7-9|TRBJ1-1|.|few
TGTGCCAGCAGCTTAGACAGTCTCGCAGCTTTCTTT
CASSLDSLAAFF
>17|TRBV5-6|TRBJ2-3|.|many
TGTGCCAGCAGCTTGATATGGGGCACGGGGGGCACAGATACGCAGTATTTT
CASSLIWGTGGTDTQYF
>16|TRBV24-1|TRBJ2-2|.|many
TGTGCCACCAGTGACCCTCGACGGGGGACCCACGGGGAGCTGTTTTTT
CATSDPRRGTHGELFF
>16|TRBV12-3/TRBV12-4|TRBJ2-5|TRBD2|many
TGTGCCAGCCTGGGTCCGGGACTAGCGGGGGAAGAGACCCAGTACTTC
CASLGPGLAGEETQYF
>15|TRBV6-1|TRBJ2-5|.|few
TGTGCCAGCAGTGGATCCGATGGGGGTGCGGAGACCCAGTACTTC
CASSGSDGGAETQYF
>17|TRBV4-3|TRBJ2-7|.|many
TGCGCCAGCAGCCAAGAGTTGCTGGACAGAGAGCTCTACGAGCAGTACTTC
CASSQELLDRELYEQYF
>12|TRBV4-1|TRBJ1-5|.|few
TGCGCCAGCAGCCATTTGGGTCAGCCCCAGCATTTT
CASSHLGQPQHF
>14|TRBV5-6|TRBJ2-1|.|few
TGTGCCAGGAGCCCCGCGGGACAGCACAATGAGCAGTTCTTC
CARSPAGQHNEQFF
>13|TRBV29-1|TRBJ1-2|.|many
TGCAGCGTTAAGGGGGGTGATAACTATGGCTACACCTTC
CSVKGGDNYGYTF
>13|TRBV6-5|TRBJ1-2|.|few
TGTGCCAGCAGTTTTACAGGGAACTATGGCTACACCTTC
CASSFTGNYGYTF
>9|TRBV19|TRBJ1-1|.|once
TGTGCCGCGGGGCAGGGAGCTTTCTTT
CAAGQGAFF
>16|TRBV20-1|TRBJ2-4|TRBD1|few
TGCAGTGCCGTGGACAGGGGTGGGCCAGCCAAAAACATTCAGTACTTC
CSAVDRGGPAKNIQYF
>14|TRBV4-1|TRBJ1-1|.|many
TGCGCCAGCAGCCAGGTCGTCAGGAACACTGAAGCTTTCTTT
CASSQVVRNTEAFF
>14|TRBV5-1|TRBJ2-3|.|many
TGCGCCAGCAGCTGGACTCCTGTCACAGATACGCAGTATTTT
CASSWTPVTDTQYF
>14|TRBV6-5|TRBJ2-2|.|.
TGTGCCAGCAGCGGCTACAGGAACACCGGGGAGCTGTTTTTT
CASSGYRNTGELFF
>14|TRBV12-3/TRBV12-4|TRBJ1-5|.|many
TGTGCCAGCAGTGGACAGCTTAGCAATCAGCCCCAGCATTTT
CASSGQLSNQPQHF
>17|TRBV4-2|TRBJ1-5|.|.
TGTGCCAGCAGCCAAGGTATTGTCGAGACGGTCAAGCAGCCCCAGCATTTT
CASSQGIVETVKQPQHF
>13|TRBV6-2/TRBV6-3|TRBJ1-1|TRBD1|many
TGTGCCAGCAGGGGACAGGGGGTCACTGAAGCTTTCTTT
CASRGQGVTEAFF
>13|TRBV12-5|TRBJ1-5|.|many
TGTGCTAGTGGTTTCGGGGGCAATCAGCCCCAGCATTTT
CASGFGGNQPQHF
>14|TRBV27|TRBJ1-5|.|few
TGTGCCAGCAGTTTCGCGTATAGCAATCAGCCCCAGCATTTT
CASSFAYSNQPQHF
>12|TRBV20-1|TRBJ2-5|.|.
TGCAGGCCAGGCGGTGAGCCCGAGACCCAGTACTTC
CRPGGEPETQYF
>14|TRBV27|TRBJ2-7|.|.
TGTGCCAGCCACAAAACCCTCTTCTCCTACGAGCAGTACTTC
CASHKTLFSYEQYF
>16|TRBV5-1|TRBJ1-1|.|many
TGCGCCAGCAGCTTGGTCTGGCAGGCCATGAACACTGAAGCTTTCTTT
CASSLVWQAMNTEAFF
>16|TRBV5-1|TRBJ2-3|.|many
TGCGCCAGCAGCTGGGGCCAGGGTTCCTCTACAGATACGCAGTATTTT
CASSWGQGSSTDTQYF